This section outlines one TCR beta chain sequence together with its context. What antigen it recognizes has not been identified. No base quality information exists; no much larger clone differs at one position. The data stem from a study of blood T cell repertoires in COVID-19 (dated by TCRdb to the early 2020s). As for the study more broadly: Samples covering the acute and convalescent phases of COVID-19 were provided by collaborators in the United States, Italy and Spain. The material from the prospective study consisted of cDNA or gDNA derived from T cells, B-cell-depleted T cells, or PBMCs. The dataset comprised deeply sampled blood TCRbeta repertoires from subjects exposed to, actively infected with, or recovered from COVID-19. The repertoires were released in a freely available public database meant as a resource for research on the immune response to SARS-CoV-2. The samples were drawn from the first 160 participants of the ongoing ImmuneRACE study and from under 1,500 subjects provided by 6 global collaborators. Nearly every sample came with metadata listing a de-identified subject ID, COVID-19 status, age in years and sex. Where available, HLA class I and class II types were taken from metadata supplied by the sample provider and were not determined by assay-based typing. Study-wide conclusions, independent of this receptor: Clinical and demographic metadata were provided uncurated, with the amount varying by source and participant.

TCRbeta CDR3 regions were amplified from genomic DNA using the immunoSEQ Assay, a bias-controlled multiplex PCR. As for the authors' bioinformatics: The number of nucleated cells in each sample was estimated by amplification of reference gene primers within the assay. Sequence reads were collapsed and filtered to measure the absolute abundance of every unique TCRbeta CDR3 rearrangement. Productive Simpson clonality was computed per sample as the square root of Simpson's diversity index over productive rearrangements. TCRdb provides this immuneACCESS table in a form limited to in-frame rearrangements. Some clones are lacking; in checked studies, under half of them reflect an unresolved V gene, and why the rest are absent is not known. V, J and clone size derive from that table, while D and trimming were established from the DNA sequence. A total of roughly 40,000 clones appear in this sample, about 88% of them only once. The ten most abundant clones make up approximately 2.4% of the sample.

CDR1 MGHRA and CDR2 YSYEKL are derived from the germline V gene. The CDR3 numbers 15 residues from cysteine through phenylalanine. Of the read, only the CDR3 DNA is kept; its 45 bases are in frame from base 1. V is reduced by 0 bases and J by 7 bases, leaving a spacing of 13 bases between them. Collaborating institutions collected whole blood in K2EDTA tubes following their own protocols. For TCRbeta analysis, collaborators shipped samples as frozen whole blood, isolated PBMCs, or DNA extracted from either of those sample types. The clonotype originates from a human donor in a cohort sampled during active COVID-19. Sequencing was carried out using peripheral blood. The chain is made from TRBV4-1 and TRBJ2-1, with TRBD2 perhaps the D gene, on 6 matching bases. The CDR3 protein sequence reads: CASSQEGREVNEQFF. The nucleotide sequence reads TGCGCCAGCAGCCAAGAGGGCAGGGAGGTTAATGAGCAGTTCTTC.